Below are 13 T cell receptor beta chains sequenced from a single sample in a study of Ad26.COV2.S vaccination and SARS-CoV-2 variants. Treatment defined: around 19 received Ad26.COV2.S at low or high dose, single or two shots; roughly five received placebo; per-sample allocation not given. Sampling happened 63 days after the first vaccine or placebo injection. Repertoires were generated with immunoSEQ multiplex PCR, while TCRdb's copy carries only in-frame clones and drops some. The data contain about 680,000 clones, roughly 90% of them singletons. The material sequenced was peripheral blood, taken in a trial of Ad26.COV2.S vaccine versus placebo. The source of these receptors is a person between 18 and 65 years old who received the Ad26.COV2.S COVID-19 vaccine or a placebo.

This rearrangement joins TRBV21-1 to TRBJ2-5; TRBD2 reflects the table's D call only, with no check against the DNA. TRBV21-1 is flagged as a pseudogene. The CDR3 consists of 16 residues. CDR3 region: CASSNIGVEAGETQYF. CDR3 sequence (DNA): TGTGCCAGCAGCAATATCGGGGTGGAGGCGGGGGAGACCCAGTACTTC.

This chain links TRBV30 with TRBJ1-4; 9 bases are a match to TRBD1. The trim removed 2 bases at V and 7 bases at J, leaving 8 bases unmatched. There are 15 residues in the CDR3. Germline CDR1 is GTSNPN and CDR2 is SVGIG (reference sequence). The CDR3 sequence is CAWSLTGTGFEKLFF. For the CDR3, the DNA is TGTGCCTGGAGTCTAACCGGGACAGGGTTTGAAAAACTGTTTTTT. The variable domain in full, completed from reference TRBV30 and TRBJ1-4, reads SQTIHQWPATLVQPVGSPLSLECTVEGTSNPNLYWYRQAAGRGLQLLFYSVGIGQISSEVPQNLSASRPQDRQFILSSKKLLLSDSGFYLCAWSLTGTGFEKLFFGSGTQLSVL.

V usage is TRBV7-8 and J usage is TRBJ1-1; D is uncertain. Germline V lookup: CDR1 SGHVS, CDR2 FQNEAQ. Deletions cut 8 bases from V and 1 base from J, with 11 bases between. The CDR3 loop spans 13 amino acids. CDR3 sequence: CASESLENTEAFF. CDR3 coding DNA: TGTGCCAGCGAAAGCCTCGAGAACACTGAAGCTTTCTTT. Filled out from reference TRBV7-8 and TRBJ1-1, the complete variable domain reads GAGVSQSPRYKVAKRGQDVALRCDPISGHVSLFWYQQALGQGPEFLTYFQNEAQLDKSGLPSDRFFAERPEGSVSTLKIQRTQQEDSAVYLCASESLENTEAFFGQGTRLTVV.

The chain joins TRBV10-2 to TRBJ1-1; possibly TRBD1 for D (5 bases). Germline V lookup: CDR1 WSHSY, CDR2 SAAADI. The CDR3 contains 15 residues. The ends were cut back, 0 bases at V and 5 bases at J, with 13 bases in the middle. The DNA for the CDR3 is TGCGCCAGCAGTGAGTCGAGCGGATGGGGGACTGAAGCTTTCTTT. It encodes CASSESSGWGTEAFF.

In its sample, this clone was seen once. This chain links TRBV6-6 with TRBJ1-2, with D possibly TRBD1 on 6 matching bases. CDR1 and CDR2 from the germline V gene are MNHNY and SVGAGI (reference sequence). The V end was cut by 0 bases, the J end by 8 bases, with 7 bases between. This CDR3 contains 12 residues. The CDR3 spells CASSYSGAGYTF. The CDR3 nucleotides read TGTGCCAGCAGTTACTCGGGGGCGGGCTACACCTTC.

This chain's CDR3 is CASSVTGTANTEAFF. CDR3 DNA sequence: TGTGCCAGCAGTGTAACCGGGACAGCGAACACTGAAGCTTTCTTT. The chain couples TRBV6-2 or TRBV6-3 to TRBJ1-1; 7 positions match TRBD1. Looked up from germline, CDR1 is MNHEY and CDR2 is SVGEGT. Trimming at V came to 5 bases and at J to 1 base, leaving 7 bases not matched to a gene. CDR3 length: 15 amino acids.

This sequence joins TRBV4-3 and TRBJ2-5; D is ambiguous. CDR3 length: 15 amino acids. The V gene lost 2 bases and the J gene lost 5 bases, with 15 bases spanning the gap. The germline V gene has CDR1 LGHNA and CDR2 YSLEER. CDR3 sequence (DNA): TGCGCCAGCAGCCAAAACGCCGGCCCTAGGGAGACCCAGTACTTC. Translation: CASSQNAGPRETQYF.

The genes are TRBV18 and TRBJ2-3, with 11 bases fitting TRBD2. The germline V gene has CDR1 KGHSH and CDR2 LQKENI. V was pared by 6 bases and J by 6 bases, with 2 bases of the junction left unmatched. The CDR3 runs 13 residues. CDR3 sequence (DNA): TGTGCCAGCTCCCCTAGCGGGAGGGATACGCAGTATTTT. This translates into CASSPSGRDTQYF.

V gene TRBV19 combines with J gene TRBJ2-5; tentatively, D is TRBD1 or TRBD2 (5 bases each). Germline CDR1 and CDR2: LNHDA and SQIVND (reference sequence). There are 15 residues in the CDR3. V lost 5 bases and J 5 bases, leaving 18 bases between the germline ends. The DNA for the CDR3 is TGTGCCAGTAGTCTAGGGGACGGGATATGGGAGACCCAGTACTTC. It specifies CASSLGDGIWETQYF.

The chain uses TRBV2 and TRBJ2-1, with 14 positions matching TRBD2. The CDR3 has 15 residues. V dropped 7 bases and J dropped 9; count of bases not matched to a gene: 8. Germline assignment: CDR1 SNHLY and CDR2 FYNNEI. As DNA, the CDR3 is TGTGCCAGCAACCCGGGACTAGCGGGAGTGGGTGAGCAGTTCTTC. Protein sequence: CASNPGLAGVGEQFF.

The V and J genes are TRBV7-9 and TRBJ2-3; D unclear. Deletions cut 5 bases from V and 2 bases from J, with 11 bases between. This CDR3 is built from 14 residues. Germline CDR1 SEHNR, CDR2 FQNEAQ (reference sequence). The CDR3 protein is CASSRVQITDTQYF. The CDR3 DNA reads TGTGCCAGCAGCCGGGTCCAGATCACAGATACGCAGTATTTT.

As to this clone: This sample also contains other DNA sequences that code for the same CDR3. The gene calls are TRBV18 and TRBJ1-2; the D gene is possibly TRBD1 (5 bases). Trimming took 6 bases from V and 4 from J, leaving 15 bases between them. The CDR3 extends over 14 amino acids. The V gene's germline CDR1 is KGHSH and CDR2 LQKENI. CDR3 nucleotides: TGTGCCAGCTCTCCGGGCCAGGGAGTCTATGGCTACACCTTC. It specifies CASSPGQGVYGYTF.

The chain carries TRBV6-5 and TRBJ2-3; D tentatively reads TRBD1 or TRBD2 (5 bases each). Germline CDR1 reads MNHEY; CDR2 reads SVGAGI. V gave up 4 bases and J gave up 10 bases, with 18 bases separating them. CDR3 length equals 14 residues. The CDR3 DNA reads as TGTGCCAGCAGTTCCCCCTTAGGAGGCAGGGCGCAGTATTTT. This gives the protein CASSSPLGGRAQYF.